Listed below are T cell receptor beta chains from one sample, sequenced in a study of T cells in lung cancer brain metastases. Assay: immunoSEQ multiplex PCR; the TCRdb copy retains only in-frame clones and omits some. Of 5,000 or so clones listed, approximately 87% are singletons. The source material was tumor tissue from a brain metastasis. These receptors all come from a woman aged 45-60 years with non-small cell lung cancer that had spread to the brain. Both conserved end residues are part of each CDR3. A D gene is named only where the DNA matches it firmly. A clone size is listed for some rows: how often the clone was seen (once, few, many), or a class if it is expanded.

D gene: NA; clone size: NA; V gene: TRBV28; J gene: TRBJ1-2; CDR3 protein: CASRPQGSDGYTF; CDR3 DNA: TGTGCCAGCAGACCCCAGGGAAGTGATGGCTACACCTTC
D gene: NA; clone size: once; V gene: TRBV15; J gene: TRBJ2-7; CDR3 protein: CATSRDRGSTYEQYF; CDR3 DNA: TGTGCCACCAGCAGAGATAGGGGCAGCACATACGAGCAGTACTTC
D gene: NA; clone size: NA; V gene: TRBV7-2; J gene: TRBJ2-1; CDR3 protein: CASSRDPRPGGQSNEQFF; CDR3 DNA: TGTGCCAGCAGCCGGGACCCCCGCCCCGGGGGTCAAAGCAATGAGCAGTTCTTC
D gene: NA; clone size: NA; V gene: TRBV19; J gene: TRBJ2-1; CDR3 protein: CASSVGSLGSYNKQFF; CDR3 DNA: TGTGCCAGTAGTGTGGGATCTCTTGGGTCCTACAATAAGCAGTTCTTC
D gene: NA; clone size: few; V gene: TRBV7-3; J gene: TRBJ1-1; CDR3 protein: CASSLEGNTEAFF; CDR3 DNA: TGTGCCAGCAGCTTAGAAGGGAACACTGAAGCTTTCTTT
D gene: TRBD1; clone size: once; V gene: TRBV14; J gene: TRBJ2-7; CDR3 protein: CASSQRPGGGQYF; CDR3 DNA: TGTGCCAGCAGCCAGAGGCCAGGGGGCGGGCAGTACTTC
D gene: TRBD2; clone size: NA; V gene: TRBV7-2; J gene: TRBJ2-3; CDR3 protein: CASSLTTSGRSDTQYF; CDR3 DNA: TGTGCCAGCAGCTTAACGACTAGCGGGAGGTCAGATACGCAGTATTTT
D gene: NA; clone size: NA; V gene: TRBV29-1; J gene: TRBJ1-1; CDR3 protein: CSVEVTDTEAFF; CDR3 DNA: TGCAGCGTTGAAGTGACCGACACTGAAGCTTTCTTT
D gene: NA; clone size: once; V gene: TRBV6-5; J gene: TRBJ2-1; CDR3 protein: CASSYQASNEQFF; CDR3 DNA: TGTGCCAGCAGTTACCAGGCCTCCAATGAGCAGTTCTTC
D gene: NA; clone size: NA; V gene: TRBV15; J gene: TRBJ2-7; CDR3 protein: CATSRVGVPRGYEQYF; CDR3 DNA: TGTGCCACCAGCAGAGTTGGGGTTCCCCGGGGGTACGAGCAGTACTTC
D gene: NA; clone size: NA; V gene: TRBV4-3; J gene: TRBJ2-4; CDR3 protein: CASSPIGLAKNIQYF; CDR3 DNA: TGCGCCAGCAGCCCGATAGGACTAGCCAAAAACATTCAGTACTTC
D gene: NA; clone size: NA; V gene: TRBV4-3; J gene: TRBJ1-1; CDR3 protein: CASSQDLLPNTEAFF; CDR3 DNA: TGCGCCAGCAGCCAAGATCTGTTACCGAACACTGAAGCTTTCTTT
D gene: TRBD1; clone size: NA; V gene: TRBV30; J gene: TRBJ1-4; CDR3 protein: CAWSPKDRNTEKLFF; CDR3 DNA: TGTGCCTGGAGCCCGAAGGACAGGAACACTGAAAAACTGTTTTTT
D gene: NA; clone size: NA; V gene: TRBV19; J gene: TRBJ1-5; CDR3 protein: CASSINPPGYSNQPQHF; CDR3 DNA: TGTGCCAGTAGTATAAACCCCCCAGGGTACAGCAATCAGCCCCAGCATTTT
D gene: NA; clone size: NA; V gene: TRBV7-3; J gene: TRBJ2-7; CDR3 protein: CASSPRGETYEQYF; CDR3 DNA: TGTGCCAGCAGCCCCCGTGGAGAGACCTACGAGCAGTACTTC
D gene: TRBD1; clone size: NA; V gene: TRBV18; J gene: TRBJ1-1; CDR3 protein: CASSPIPGTANTEAFF; CDR3 DNA: TGTGCCAGCTCACCCATTCCCGGGACAGCGAACACTGAAGCTTTCTTT
D gene: TRBD2; clone size: NA; V gene: TRBV4-2; J gene: TRBJ2-3; CDR3 protein: CASSQVPSGVTDTQYF; CDR3 DNA: TGTGCCAGCAGCCAAGTCCCTAGCGGCGTCACAGATACGCAGTATTTT
D gene: TRBD1; clone size: NA; V gene: TRBV7-2; J gene: TRBJ2-7; CDR3 protein: CASSKGQGQRNEQYF; CDR3 DNA: TGTGCCAGCAGCAAGGGACAGGGTCAGAGGAACGAGCAGTACTTC
D gene: NA; clone size: few; V gene: TRBV7-9; J gene: TRBJ1-2; CDR3 protein: CASSLLGFGYGYTF; CDR3 DNA: TGTGCCAGCAGCTTATTAGGATTCGGCTATGGCTACACCTTC
D gene: NA; clone size: large; V gene: TRBV28; J gene: TRBJ1-1; CDR3 protein: CASSSISNTEAFF; CDR3 DNA: TGTGCCAGCAGTTCAATTTCGAACACTGAAGCTTTCTTT
D gene: NA; clone size: NA; V gene: TRBV11-2; J gene: TRBJ1-4; CDR3 protein: CASSSTVGNEKLFF; CDR3 DNA: TGTGCCAGCAGCTCGACCGTCGGTAATGAAAAACTGTTTTTT
D gene: NA; clone size: NA; V gene: TRBV6-6; J gene: TRBJ2-7; CDR3 protein: CASSPTRRSEQYF; CDR3 DNA: TGTGCCAGCAGCCCCACTCGGCGGAGCGAGCAGTACTTC
D gene: TRBD1; clone size: NA; V gene: TRBV6-5; J gene: TRBJ1-2; CDR3 protein: CASSPGTGGDYGYTF; CDR3 DNA: TGTGCCAGCAGCCCCGGGACAGGGGGTGACTATGGCTACACCTTC
D gene: TRBD2; clone size: NA; V gene: TRBV18; J gene: TRBJ2-2; CDR3 protein: CASSPPQREGIGELFF; CDR3 DNA: TGTGCCAGCTCACCACCCCAGCGGGAGGGCATCGGGGAGCTGTTTTTT
D gene: NA; clone size: NA; V gene: TRBV7-6; J gene: TRBJ2-2; CDR3 protein: CASSVPDGERNGELFF; CDR3 DNA: TGTGCCAGCAGCGTACCCGACGGAGAAAGAAACGGGGAGCTGTTTTTT
D gene: NA; clone size: NA; V gene: TRBV7-9; J gene: TRBJ2-1; CDR3 protein: CAFMTGDQPSREQFF; CDR3 DNA: TGTGCCTTCATGACTGGGGACCAACCCAGCCGGGAGCAGTTCTTC
D gene: TRBD2; clone size: NA; V gene: TRBV2; J gene: TRBJ2-2; CDR3 protein: CASKVTSGRVAGELFF; CDR3 DNA: TGTGCCAGCAAGGTTACTAGCGGGAGAGTCGCCGGGGAGCTGTTTTTT
D gene: TRBD2; clone size: NA; V gene: TRBV11-3; J gene: TRBJ2-1; CDR3 protein: CASSLGLAAYNEQFF; CDR3 DNA: TGTGCCAGCAGCTTAGGACTAGCGGCCTACAATGAGCAGTTCTTC
D gene: NA; clone size: NA; V gene: TRBV7-2; J gene: TRBJ1-2; CDR3 protein: CASSGDRDAYGYTF; CDR3 DNA: TGTGCCAGCAGCGGAGACCGGGACGCATATGGCTACACCTTC
D gene: NA; clone size: NA; V gene: TRBV20-1; J gene: TRBJ2-4; CDR3 protein: CSARRDIQYF; CDR3 DNA: TGCAGTGCTAGAAGGGACATTCAGTACTTC
D gene: NA; clone size: NA; V gene: TRBV7-3; J gene: TRBJ2-1; CDR3 protein: CASSLGDYNEQFF; CDR3 DNA: TGTGCCAGCAGCTTAGGGGACTACAATGAGCAGTTCTTC
D gene: TRBD1; clone size: NA; V gene: TRBV7-9; J gene: TRBJ2-7; CDR3 protein: CASSHSGTELYEQYF; CDR3 DNA: TGTGCCAGCAGCCATTCAGGGACAGAGCTCTACGAGCAGTACTTC
D gene: NA; clone size: NA; V gene: TRBV5-1; J gene: TRBJ2-2; CDR3 protein: CASSLPGTFTGELFF; CDR3 DNA: TGCGCCAGCAGCTTACCGGGAACCTTCACCGGGGAGCTGTTTTTT
D gene: NA; clone size: NA; V gene: TRBV19; J gene: TRBJ2-7; CDR3 protein: CASSNRGGNEQYF; CDR3 DNA: TGTGCCAGTTCAAACAGGGGAGGAAACGAGCAGTACTTC
D gene: TRBD2; clone size: NA; V gene: TRBV14; J gene: TRBJ2-1; CDR3 protein: CASSQQAGGYNEQFF; CDR3 DNA: TGTGCCAGCAGCCAGCAAGCGGGAGGTTACAATGAGCAGTTCTTC
D gene: NA; clone size: NA; V gene: TRBV13; J gene: TRBJ2-7; CDR3 protein: CASSLGRRATYYEQYF; CDR3 DNA: TGTGCCAGCAGCTTAGGGCGAAGGGCCACGTACTACGAGCAGTACTTC
D gene: TRBD1; clone size: NA; V gene: TRBV6-5; J gene: TRBJ2-5; CDR3 protein: CASSQTRTGGTQYF; CDR3 DNA: TGTGCCAGCAGTCAGACTCGGACAGGGGGGACCCAGTACTTC
D gene: NA; clone size: NA; V gene: TRBV6-5; J gene: TRBJ1-5; CDR3 protein: CASRPWSEGGQPQHF; CDR3 DNA: TGTGCCAGCAGACCCTGGTCGGAAGGGGGGCAGCCCCAGCATTTT
D gene: NA; clone size: NA; V gene: TRBV11-2; J gene: TRBJ1-4; CDR3 protein: CASSLDEAGAREKLFF; CDR3 DNA: TGTGCCAGCAGCTTAGATGAGGCGGGGGCGCGAGAAAAACTGTTTTTT
D gene: NA; clone size: NA; V gene: TRBV30; J gene: TRBJ1-2; CDR3 protein: CAWSLGTRDGYTF; CDR3 DNA: TGTGCCTGGAGTCTAGGGACCCGGGATGGCTACACCTTC
D gene: NA; clone size: NA; V gene: TRBV28; J gene: TRBJ1-2; CDR3 protein: CASSDRNYGYTF; CDR3 DNA: TGTGCCAGCAGTGACCGAAACTATGGCTACACCTTC
D gene: TRBD1; clone size: NA; V gene: TRBV5-1; J gene: TRBJ1-4; CDR3 protein: CASSLTGTATNEKLFF; CDR3 DNA: TGCGCCAGCAGCTTGACCGGGACAGCAACTAATGAAAAACTGTTTTTT
D gene: TRBD2; clone size: NA; V gene: TRBV29-1; J gene: TRBJ2-3; CDR3 protein: CSVGGLGTSGRNTDTQYF; CDR3 DNA: TGCAGCGTTGGGGGTCTTGGGACTAGCGGGAGGAACACAGATACGCAGTATTTT
D gene: NA; clone size: NA; V gene: TRBV7-9; J gene: TRBJ2-7; CDR3 protein: CASSEREDEQYF; CDR3 DNA: TGTGCCAGCAGCGAAAGGGAGGACGAGCAGTACTTC
D gene: TRBD1; clone size: few; V gene: TRBV29-1; J gene: TRBJ2-7; CDR3 protein: CSVAVTGVDEEQYF; CDR3 DNA: TGCAGCGTTGCGGTGACAGGGGTTGATGAAGAGCAGTACTTC
D gene: TRBD1; clone size: NA; V gene: TRBV27; J gene: TRBJ1-4; CDR3 protein: CASSGQGNEKLFF; CDR3 DNA: TGTGCCAGCTCGGGACAGGGGAATGAAAAACTGTTTTTT
D gene: NA; clone size: NA; V gene: TRBV30; J gene: TRBJ1-3; CDR3 protein: CAWSRTERNTIYF; CDR3 DNA: TGTGCCTGGAGTAGGACAGAAAGAAACACCATATATTTT
D gene: NA; clone size: NA; V gene: TRBV5-6; J gene: TRBJ2-1; CDR3 protein: CASSLRRERGYNEQFF; CDR3 DNA: TGTGCCAGCAGCTTGAGGAGGGAGAGGGGGTACAATGAGCAGTTCTTC
D gene: TRBD1; clone size: once; V gene: TRBV27; J gene: TRBJ2-7; CDR3 protein: CASSTGGRYEQYF; CDR3 DNA: TGTGCCAGCAGCACAGGGGGGAGATATGAGCAGTACTTC
D gene: NA; clone size: NA; V gene: TRBV4-3; J gene: TRBJ2-6; CDR3 protein: CASSRGSSGANVLTF; CDR3 DNA: TGCGCCAGCAGCCGGGGAAGCTCTGGGGCCAACGTCCTGACTTTC
D gene: NA; clone size: NA; V gene: TRBV11-2; J gene: TRBJ2-1; CDR3 protein: CASSLAHFSSYNEQFF; CDR3 DNA: TGTGCCAGCAGCTTAGCCCACTTCAGCTCCTACAATGAGCAGTTCTTC
D gene: TRBD1; clone size: NA; V gene: TRBV7-9; J gene: TRBJ1-4; CDR3 protein: CASSLALTGLNAEKLFF; CDR3 DNA: TGTGCCAGCAGCTTAGCTTTGACAGGGTTGAACGCTGAAAAACTGTTTTTT
D gene: TRBD2; clone size: NA; V gene: TRBV6-1; J gene: TRBJ2-1; CDR3 protein: CASNKAGGGYYNEQFF; CDR3 DNA: TGTGCCAGCAATAAAGCGGGAGGAGGTTACTACAATGAGCAGTTCTTC
D gene: NA; clone size: NA; V gene: TRBV6-5; J gene: TRBJ1-3; CDR3 protein: CASKPGSNPGNTIYF; CDR3 DNA: TGTGCCAGCAAACCGGGGTCGAATCCTGGAAACACCATATATTTT
D gene: NA; clone size: NA; V gene: TRBV11-1; J gene: TRBJ2-7; CDR3 protein: CASSPAFIGGSSYEQYF; CDR3 DNA: TGTGCCAGCAGCCCGGCCTTTATTGGGGGGAGCTCCTACGAGCAGTACTTC
D gene: NA; clone size: once; V gene: TRBV6-5; J gene: TRBJ1-2; CDR3 protein: CASSATGRPELGYTF; CDR3 DNA: TGTGCCAGCAGTGCTACAGGGCGTCCGGAACTAGGCTACACCTTC
D gene: NA; clone size: NA; V gene: TRBV7-2; J gene: TRBJ2-7; CDR3 protein: CASSPLGNGAGEEQYF; CDR3 DNA: TGTGCCAGCAGCCCCTTGGGTAACGGGGCGGGTGAGGAGCAGTACTTC